This T cell receptor beta chain was captured by sequencing in a study of PD-1 blockade in classical Hodgkin lymphoma. The table lists this clone with a count of one. Patients all relapsed after autologous stem cell transplantation, and there was variation in brentuximab vedotin exposure. CDR1 and CDR2 (germline): SGHDT, YYEEEE. The germline V and J ends were trimmed by 0 bases and 1 base, with 15 bases remaining between them. This CDR3 is built from 17 residues. Using immunoSEQ multiplex PCR, the repertoire was profiled, and TCRdb retains in-frame clones only, with some absent. The profile shows about 94,000 clones, nearly 90% of them singletons.

This TCR was sampled from a human donor with classical Hodgkin lymphoma. The sample here was peripheral blood mononuclear cells (PBMCs), taken before the second cycle of nivolumab. The rearrangement uses TRBV5-6 and TRBJ2-3, with D hard to call. The CDR3 bases are TGTGCCAGCAGCTTGGGGTCGTGGCCGCTCCGCACAGATACGCAGTATTTT. Amino acid sequence: CASSLGSWPLRTDTQYF.